These 20 T cell receptor beta chains share one sample of origin, sequenced in a study of response to subunit inactivated influenza vaccine (dated 2018 in TCRdb). Library method: RT-PCR. Sequencer: Illumina HiSeq 2500. TCRdb itself trimmed the public reads at Q25 with fastp, ran MiXCR and retained productive beta chains. Identical CDR3 protein sequences are pooled into one entry, listed with their most common genes and DNA. The sample contains approximately 480,000 distinct CDR3 sequences, approximately 11% of them found a single time. The ten largest clones add up to 12% of the sample. The sample's time point label is to be understood as: around 45 days after influenza vaccine administration. The input for sequencing was PBMCs from blood, taken roughly 48 days after vaccination. All receptors derive from a man aged 50-60 years who received an inactivated influenza vaccine. Donor details come from another sample of the same person, matched by shared clones.

This clonotype has ten or more counts. The chain uses TRBV5-1 and TRBJ2-3; TRBD2 matches at 11 bases. The CDR3 length is 16 residues. J gave up 3 bases and V 1 base, and 4 bases lay outside the gene matches. Germline lookup yields CDR1 SGHRS and CDR2 YFSETQ. The CDR3 coding sequence is TGCGCCAGCAGCTTGTCACTAGCGGGAGCTACAGATACGCAGTATTTT. It translates to CASSLSLAGATDTQYF.

The chain couples TRBV20-1 to TRBJ2-1; TRBD2 aligns across 7 bases. This CDR3 comprises 13 residues. From germline, CDR1 is DFQATT and CDR2 SNEGSKA (reference sequence). Germline trimming cut 3 bases from V and 12 bases from J; bases unmatched to any gene: 11. The CDR3 region has the DNA TGCAGTGCTAGGGGGGAGGGAAAGGCTGGGCAGTTCTTC. It encodes CSARGEGKAGQFF.

This CDR3 is CASSLEPGGWNEQFF. The DNA of the CDR3 is TGCGCCAGCAGCTTGGAACCAGGTGGTTGGAATGAGCAGTTCTTC. V gene TRBV5-1 combines with J gene TRBJ2-1; the D is unclear. V lost 0 bases and J 7 bases, leaving 14 bases between the germline ends. The germline CDR1 and CDR2 sequences are SGHRS and YFSETQ. The CDR3 extends over 15 amino acids.

This clonotype was counted many times. V and J are TRBV12-3 or TRBV12-4 and TRBJ1-1; TRBD1 agrees at 8 bases. The J segment lost 5 bases and the V segment lost 6 bases, leaving 11 bases of the junction unmatched. The CDR3 loop spans 15 amino acids. DNA for the CDR3: TGTGCCAGCAGCCGGGGACAGGCGGCTAAGACTGAAGCTTTCTTT. This gives the protein CASSRGQAAKTEAFF.

The gene calls are TRBV5-1 and TRBJ2-7, with 9 bases matching TRBD1. The trim removed 4 bases at V and 7 bases at J, leaving 9 bases unmatched. This CDR3 spans 14 amino acids. CDR1 SGHRS and CDR2 YFSETQ come from the germline V gene. The CDR3 nucleotides are TGCGCCAGCAGCATCTGGGACAGGGTAGGAGAGCAGTACTTC. This encodes CASSIWDRVGEQYF. The whole variable domain, filled in from reference TRBV5-1 and TRBJ2-7, reads KAGVTQTPRYLIKTRGQQVTLSCSPISGHRSVSWYQQTPGQGLQFLFEYFSETQRNKGNFPGRFSGRQFSNSRSEMNVSTLELGDSALYLCASSIWDRVGEQYFGPGTRLTVT.

This clonotype has a count of ten or more. V and J are TRBV20-1 and TRBJ2-7; no reliable D call. Germline V lookup: CDR1 DFQATT, CDR2 SNEGSKA (reference sequence). The CDR3 totals 11 residues. V lost 6 bases and J lost 1, with 7 bases in between. CDR3 sequence (DNA): TGCAGTGCGCAGATATCCTACGAGCAGTACTTC. Its protein product is CSAQISYEQYF.

This clonotype was observed at least ten times. V gene TRBV6-1 combines with J gene TRBJ2-2, with a possible D match to TRBD2 (5 bases). CDR3 length: 15 amino acids. Trimming removed 7 bases at V and 5 bases at J, with 17 bases between. Germline assignment: CDR1 MNHNS and CDR2 SASEGT. CDR3 DNA sequence: TGTGCCAGCACCTTCGAGAGGCCGGGGACCGGGGAGCTGTTTTTT. Its translation is CASTFERPGTGELFF.

The J gene is TRBJ2-7, the V gene TRBV5-1, with 9 bases lining up with TRBD2. V dropped 0 bases and J dropped 5; count of bases not matched to a gene: 6. Looked up from germline, CDR1 is SGHRS and CDR2 is YFSETQ. The CDR3 is 15 amino acids. CDR3 in DNA: TGCGCCAGCAGCTTGGCCCTTAGCGGGAGCGACGAGCAGTACTTC. It is translated as CASSLALSGSDEQYF.

The CDR3 DNA reads as TGTGCCAGCAGCTTAACAAACTTGGGCGGATTGACAGATACGCAGTATTTT. This codes for CASSLTNLGGLTDTQYF. This sequence joins TRBV7-2 and TRBJ2-3; D call uncertain. V was pared by 2 bases and J by 3 bases, with 18 bases between. There are 17 residues in the CDR3. Germline CDR1 is SGHTA and CDR2 is FQGNSA.

J is TRBJ1-6 and V is TRBV10-3; D is possibly TRBD1 (5 bases). V shed 6 bases and J shed 7 bases, with 13 bases lying between them. CDR3 length: 14 amino acids. Germline V gene lookup returns CDR1 ENHRY and CDR2 SYGVKD. The CDR3 DNA sequence: TGTGCCATCAGAGACAGCTCGGAAAATTCACCCCTCCACTTT. Protein: CAIRDSSENSPLHF.

This clonotype was detected only a few times. The V call is TRBV10-2, the J call TRBJ2-3; D not resolved. Germline V gene lookup returns CDR1 WSHSY and CDR2 SAAADI. Trimming took 5 bases from V and 5 from J, leaving 8 bases between them. The length of the CDR3 is 12 residues. CDR3: CASSNPRDTQYF. For the CDR3, the DNA is TGCGCCAGCAGTAACCCTAGAGATACGCAGTATTTT.

This clonotype was picked up a small number of times. This rearrangement joins TRBV5-5 to TRBJ2-5; D could derive from TRBD1 or TRBD2 (5 bases each). The V end lost 1 base, the J end lost 4 bases, and 17 bases lay between the germline ends. The CDR3 has 16 residues. Germline V gene data show CDR1 as SGHKS and CDR2 as YYEKEE (reference sequence). The chain's CDR3 is CASSLYSGKGTETQYF. In nucleotides, the CDR3 is TGTGCCAGCAGCTTGTACTCAGGGAAGGGGACAGAGACCCAGTACTTC.

The chain uses TRBV9 and TRBJ2-6; 8 bases match TRBD2. The CDR3 is made up of 18 amino acids. Germline CDR1 SGDLS, CDR2 YYNGEE. Trimming removed 0 bases from V and 4 bases from J; junction bases left unmatched: 9. The CDR3 nucleotides are TGTGCCAGCAGCGTAGACAGCGGGAGTATTGTCGGGGCCAACGTCCTGACTTTC. Protein: CASSVDSGSIVGANVLTF.

V gene TRBV11-2 combines with J gene TRBJ2-7; either TRBD1 or TRBD2 may supply D (5 bases each). CDR1 and CDR2 from the germline V gene are SGHAT and FQNNGV. Trimming removed 0 bases at V and 2 bases at J, with 8 bases between. CDR3 length equals 14 residues. CDR3 in amino acids: CASSLEGPPYEQYF. The DNA of the CDR3 is TGTGCCAGCAGCTTAGAGGGACCTCCCTACGAGCAGTACTTC.

This rearrangement joins TRBV24-1 to TRBJ2-1; 11 bases line up with TRBD1. This CDR3 is 16 amino acids long. CDR1 and CDR2 (germline): KGHDR, SFDVKD. V was pared by 5 bases and J by 7 bases, with 9 bases of the junction left unmatched. The CDR3 here is CATSVTGTGGRNEQFF. The CDR3 nucleotides read TGTGCCACCAGTGTTACCGGGACAGGGGGGCGGAATGAGCAGTTCTTC.

The rearrangement joins TRBV30 to TRBJ2-3; no clear D. The CDR3 contains 18 residues. Looked up from germline, CDR1 is GTSNPN and CDR2 is SVGIG (reference sequence). Trimming took 3 bases from V and 0 from J, leaving 22 bases between them. CDR3 loop: CAWSHFLVRLVSTDTQYF. For the CDR3, the DNA is TGTGCCTGGAGCCACTTCCTCGTAAGGCTGGTTAGCACAGATACGCAGTATTTT.

The chain uses TRBV7-8 and TRBJ2-1; the D gene is possibly TRBD2 (5 bases). The V end lost 5 bases, the J end lost 0 bases, and 11 bases lay between the germline ends. Germline V lookup: CDR1 SGHVS, CDR2 FQNEAQ. This CDR3 is built from 15 residues. The CDR3 reads CASSPDSNSYNEQFF. Here the CDR3 DNA reads TGTGCCAGCAGCCCGGACTCAAACTCCTACAATGAGCAGTTCTTC.

This clonotype was seen many times. This chain connects TRBV6-2 or TRBV6-3 to TRBJ2-5; TRBD2 aligns across 11 bases. The length of the CDR3 is 16 residues. The V gene end was trimmed by 4 bases and the J gene end by 5 bases; junction bases not matched to a gene: 9. CDR1 is MNHEY, CDR2 SVGEGT, per germline. CDR3 DNA sequence: TGTGCCAGCAGTTCTTCAACTAGCGGGAGTAGGGAGACCCAGTACTTC. It codes for CASSSSTSGSRETQYF.

At least ten counts were recorded for this clonotype. The genes are TRBV12-3 or TRBV12-4 and TRBJ2-2, with 7 bases identical to TRBD2. Trimming at V came to 1 base and at J to 5 bases, leaving 7 bases not matched to a gene. The CDR3 contains 16 residues. The CDR3 here is CASSLGLAMGTGELFF. The CDR3 DNA sequence: TGTGCCAGCAGTTTAGGACTAGCTATGGGGACCGGGGAGCTGTTTTTT.

This clonotype was seen at least ten times. The gene calls are TRBV5-1 and TRBJ2-1; unclear D gene. The CDR3 is 14 amino acids. V lost 0 bases, J lost 5 bases, and 9 bases lay in between. CDR1 and CDR2 (germline): SGHRS, YFSETQ. The CDR3 nucleotides are TGCGCCAGCAGCTTGGCCGGGCCGAACAATGAGCAGTTCTTC. This translates into CASSLAGPNNEQFF.